This entry concerns a single T cell receptor beta chain. This record comes from a study of blood T cell repertoires in COVID-19. Turning to the study itself: In each case, the material was cDNA or gDNA derived from T cells, B-cell-depleted T cells, or PBMCs.

This CDR3 region has 13 residues. V shed 6 bases and J 6 bases; nucleotides not matched to a gene: 7. Produced via immunoSEQ multiplex PCR; TCRdb's table is partial and in-frame only. This table holds about 54,000 clones, roughly nine tenths found once. The origin of this receptor is a woman aged 40-49 years with active COVID-19. The sequenced sample was peripheral blood. This sequence joins TRBV12-3 or TRBV12-4 and TRBJ1-2; 7 bases are a match to TRBD1. The CDR3 spells CASSSTGRNGYTF. CDR3 nucleotides: TGTGCCAGCAGCTCGACAGGGAGGAATGGCTACACCTTC.